Presented here are 27 T cell receptor delta chains from one specimen sequenced in a study of Vδ1+ human thymocytes. RNA was extracted from the cells and then reverse transcribed. The CDR3 regions were amplified by multiplex PCR from V-gene primers to a constant-region primer. TCRdb fed the multiplex PCR reads into CATT to redo clone calling. The sample lists about 58,000 delta-chain clones, over 13% occurring once. General study points: Thymic TRG and TRD repertoires appeared highly polyclonal.

No cognate antigen is known for these TCRs. The specimen sequenced was Vdelta1+ gamma-delta thymocytes from the thymus. Subset given: FACS-sorted CD3+ TCRalphabeta- TCRVdelta1+ TCRVdelta2- thymocytes. All receptors derive from a girl in the first two years of life who had congenital heart surgery.

This clone was seen more than once but under ten times. The chain recombines TRDV1 with TRDJ1; D not resolved. CDR1 TSWWSYY and CDR2 QGS come from the germline V gene. Between the trimmed V and J ends, which lost 3 bases and 0 bases, there was a span of 29 bases. The CDR3 length is 21 residues. The CDR3 DNA reads as TGTGCTCTTGGGGACTCAACCCCATTCCCAAAGGAGGCTGCGTACACCGATAAACTCATCTTT. Protein product: CALGDSTPFPKEAAYTDKLIF.

There are a few counts of this clone. The J gene is TRDJ1, the V gene TRDV1; weak D call: TRDD3 (5 bases). The V gene lost 5 bases and the J gene lost 2 bases, with 18 bases spanning the gap. From germline, CDR1 is TSWWSYY and CDR2 QGS. CDR3 length equals 16 residues. Here the CDR3 reads CALGNGPRGGTDKLIF. CDR3 DNA: TGTGCTCTTGGGAACGGTCCTCGGGGGGGGACCGATAAACTCATCTTT.

V and J are TRDV1 and TRDJ1; 7 nucleotides match TRDD3. Germline V CDR1 and CDR2: TSWWSYY, QGS. This CDR3 comprises 16 residues. The V segment lost 2 bases and the J segment 0 bases; nucleotides outside the gene matches: 6. This CDR3 reads CALGEVGDLYTDKLIF. The CDR3 DNA follows: TGTGCTCTTGGGGAAGTGGGGGACCTCTACACCGATAAACTCATCTTT.

This clone was detected only a few times. The genes are TRDV1 and TRDJ1; TRDD3 agrees at 9 bases. The CDR3 sequence is 22 residues long. Germline V gene lookup returns CDR1 TSWWSYY and CDR2 QGS. After removal of 7 bases from V and 0 bases from J, the junction contained 27 bases not matched to a gene. CDR3 sequence: CALVAQSIWVGDMTRYTDKLIF. The CDR3 DNA sequence: TGTGCTCTTGTGGCCCAATCGATATGGGTGGGGGATATGACTAGGTACACCGATAAACTCATCTTT.

The chain links TRDV1 to TRDJ1, with 10 bases identical to TRDD3. J gave up 8 bases and V 5 bases, and 20 bases lay outside the gene matches. In germline, CDR1 is TSWWSYY, CDR2 QGS. CDR3 length: 18 residues. CDR3 region: CALGNEIYVGDTSGKLIF. CDR3 nucleotide sequence: TGTGCTCTTGGGAACGAGATCTACGTGGGGGATACTTCGGGGAAACTCATCTTT.

The V gene is TRDV1, the J gene TRDJ1; TRDD3 might be the D (6 bases). Looked up from germline, CDR1 is TSWWSYY and CDR2 is QGS. V lost 3 bases and J lost 0, with 23 bases in between. The CDR3 length is 19 residues. The CDR3 protein is CALGDLRGYAGDYTDKLIF. In DNA form, the CDR3 reads TGTGCTCTTGGGGACCTACGGGGCTACGCTGGGGATTACACCGATAAACTCATCTTT.

This sequence joins TRDV1 and TRDJ1; possibly TRDD3 for D (6 bases). The CDR3 loop spans 18 amino acids. The germline V gene encodes CDR1 TSWWSYY and CDR2 QGS. V was clipped by 6 bases and J by 0 bases, with 23 bases between them. CDR3 amino acids: CALGRPSRLGSYTDKLIF. The DNA for the CDR3 is TGTGCTCTTGGAAGGCCCAGCCGTCTGGGGAGCTACACCGATAAACTCATCTTT.

With regard to this clone: Within the sample, other DNA sequences also encode this same CDR3. V gene TRAV29/DV5 combines with J gene TRDJ1, with 13 bases lining up with TRDD3. This CDR3 has 23 residues. With V trimmed by 2 bases and J by 0 bases, 25 bases remained unmatched. Germline V lookup: CDR1 NSMFDY, CDR2 ISSIKDK. The CDR3 DNA sequence: TGTGCAGCAAGGATGATCACGTCTCGTACTGGGGGATACGCTCGCCCGTACACCGATAAACTCATCTTT. Its translation is CAARMITSRTGGYARPYTDKLIF.

V usage is TRDV1 and J usage is TRDJ1; 11 bases line up with TRDD3. CDR3 length: 20 amino acids. With 1 base clipped from V and 3 bases from J, the junction kept 16 bases outside the gene matches. Germline V CDR1 and CDR2: TSWWSYY, QGS. The CDR3 DNA sequence: TGTGCTCTTGGGGAACCACTTCCGCACTGGGGGATAGGGGCCGCCGATAAACTCATCTTT. It encodes CALGEPLPHWGIGAADKLIF.

This clone was counted between two and nine times. The chain joins TRDV1 to TRDJ1; the D is unclear. CDR3 length equals 18 residues. From germline, CDR1 is TSWWSYY and CDR2 QGS. V gave up 2 bases and J gave up 5 bases, with 24 bases separating them. The CDR3 coding sequence is TGTGCTCTTGGGGAAAATGGACGAGAGAGGGTTACGCCTGATAAACTCATCTTT. This codes for CALGENGRERVTPDKLIF.

This clone has just a few counts. The V gene is TRDV1, the J gene TRDJ1; 10 positions agree with TRDD3. Germline CDR1 reads TSWWSYY; CDR2 reads QGS. The CDR3 sequence is 24 residues long. V shed 2 bases and J 0 bases; nucleotides not matched to a gene: 27. CDR3 residues: CALGEAVTSPLGGYAERYTDKLIF. The CDR3, as DNA: TGTGCTCTTGGGGAAGCTGTAACGTCCCCCCTGGGGGGATACGCCGAGAGGTACACCGATAAACTCATCTTT.

The chain uses TRDV1 and TRDJ1, with TRDD3 matching over 11 bases. Trimming cost V 7 bases and J 0 bases; bases outside gene matches: 7. Germline CDR1 is TSWWSYY and CDR2 is QGS. The CDR3 runs 16 residues. CDR3 sequence: CALVWGIPGYTDKLIF. CDR3 in DNA: TGTGCTCTTGTCTGGGGGATACCCGGTTACACCGATAAACTCATCTTT.

The chain links TRDV1 to TRDJ1, with a tentative D call TRDD2 (5 bases). Germline V CDR1 and CDR2: TSWWSYY, QGS. The CDR3 length is 16 residues. V was clipped by 5 bases and J by 1 base, with 17 bases between them. CDR3 loop: CALGSGYPTSTDKLIF. The CDR3 region has the DNA TGTGCTCTTGGGTCCGGGTACCCTACCTCCACCGATAAACTCATCTTT.

At least ten counts were recorded for this clone. This chain joins TRDV2 and TRDJ1; 7 nucleotides match TRDD3. Looked up from germline, CDR1 is GEAIGNYY and CDR2 is EKD. The CDR3 extends over 16 amino acids. V shed 3 bases, J shed 0 bases, and the junction held 9 bases outside the gene matches. CDR3 sequence: CACDPSYWGHTDKLIF. CDR3 nucleotide sequence: TGTGCCTGTGACCCCTCTTACTGGGGACACACCGATAAACTCATCTTT.

The chain carries TRDV1 and TRDJ1, with 10 bases aligning to TRDD3. The CDR3 consists of 21 residues. The V gene end was trimmed by 0 bases and the J gene end by 1 base; junction bases not matched to a gene: 17. CDR1 and CDR2 from the germline V gene are TSWWSYY and QGS. CDR3 in DNA: TGTGCTCTTGGGGAACTTACCGGATGCTGGGGGATATCCCAATCCACCGATAAACTCATCTTT. The encoded protein is CALGELTGCWGISQSTDKLIF.

The chain combines TRDV1 with TRDJ1; D possibly uses TRDD2 or TRDD3 (9 bases each). V lost 2 bases to trimming and J lost 0 bases, with 34 bases between them. The CDR3 covers 23 residues. CDR1 and CDR2 (germline): TSWWSYY, QGS. CDR3 residues: CALGEWLLPSYYWGTLYTDKLIF. The CDR3 bases are TGTGCTCTTGGGGAATGGCTCCTTCCTTCCTACTACTGGGGGACGCTGTACACCGATAAACTCATCTTT.

This clone was seen once. A read error may explain this, as a much larger clone is one base away. The V gene is TRDV2, the J gene TRDJ1; D call uncertain. The ends were cut back, 3 bases at V and 4 bases at J, with 11 bases in the middle. This CDR3 region has 13 residues. CDR1 and CDR2 (germline): GEAIGNYY, EKD. The CDR3 is CACDQRGGDKLIF. CDR3 sequence (DNA): TGTGCCTGTGACCAGCGGGGCGGCGATAAACTCATCTTT.

Regarding this clone: A junction boundary mismatches the germline segment, possibly from a read error. The chain couples TRDV1 to TRDJ1; 11 bases align to TRDD3. Germline V gives CDR1 TSWWSYY, CDR2 QGS. The length of the CDR3 is 17 residues. The CDR3 nucleotides read TGTGCTCCTGGGGTTCCCGCCACCCTGGGGGATACATCGGGACTCATCTTT. It translates to CAPGVPATLGDTSGLIF.

This clone has more than one count but fewer than ten. The rearrangement links TRDV1 to TRDJ1, with D uncertain. The germline CDR1 and CDR2 sequences are TSWWSYY and QGS. The CDR3 consists of 23 residues. The V end lost 1 base, the J end lost 0 bases, and 33 bases lay between the germline ends. In nucleotides, the CDR3 is TGTGCTCTTGGGGAACCCCCTGTATGGTTCCGACTTTCCAAGCGTCAATACACCGATAAACTCATCTTT. It translates to CALGEPPVWFRLSKRQYTDKLIF.

This clone has just a few counts. The chain couples TRDV1 to TRDJ1, with a tentative D call TRDD2 (6 bases). Germline CDR1 and CDR2: TSWWSYY and QGS. The CDR3 runs 16 residues. Trimming took 4 bases from V and 12 from J, leaving 27 bases between them. This chain's CDR3 is CALGVSFPPAPFIVIF. CDR3 DNA: TGTGCTCTTGGGGTCTCCTTCCCCCCGGCTCCATTTATAGTCATCTTT.

The sample holds a few counts of this clone. V usage is TRDV1 and J usage is TRDJ1; D unclear. This CDR3 is built from 22 residues. The germline V and J ends were trimmed by 5 bases and 1 base, with 35 bases remaining between them. CDR1 and CDR2 from the germline V gene are TSWWSYY and QGS. CDR3 nucleotide sequence: TGTGCTCTTGGGTTTGGTTTCATCCCGGGTCTCGGTGGACCCGAACCCACCGATAAACTCATCTTT. This gives the protein CALGFGFIPGLGGPEPTDKLIF.

V gene TRDV1 combines with J gene TRDJ1, with 9 bases matching TRDD3. The CDR3 has 21 amino acids. From germline, CDR1 is TSWWSYY and CDR2 QGS. J lost 0 bases, V lost 3 bases, and 20 bases had no gene match. The CDR3 reads CALGDPNRVQAGGFHTDKLIF. The CDR3 DNA is TGTGCTCTTGGGGACCCCAACCGCGTCCAAGCTGGGGGATTTCACACCGATAAACTCATCTTT.

The rearrangement uses TRDV1 and TRDJ1; the match to TRDD3 covers 10 bases. Germline-derived CDR1 and CDR2 are TSWWSYY and QGS. J lost 3 bases, V lost 4 bases, and 26 bases had no gene match. The CDR3 extends over 22 amino acids. CDR3 nucleotides: TGTGCTCTTGGGGTCCCTCCTTCCTGGGATGTGGGGGATACTGTGCGGGCCGATAAACTCATCTTT. It codes for CALGVPPSWDVGDTVRADKLIF.

This clone was detected a few times. The chain joins TRDV1 to TRDJ1; 10 nucleotides line up with TRDD3. V lost 0 bases, J lost 1 base, and 26 bases stayed unmatched. CDR1 and CDR2 (germline): TSWWSYY, QGS. The length of the CDR3 is 24 residues. The CDR3 region has the DNA TGTGCTCTTGGGGAACTCAGGGGCGAACGGGACCAGCTACTGGGGGATTGGGGCACCGATAAACTCATCTTT. The encoded protein is CALGELRGERDQLLGDWGTDKLIF.

The V gene is TRDV1, the J gene TRDJ1, with TRDD3 as a possible D gene (5 bases). The germline V gene has CDR1 TSWWSYY and CDR2 QGS. V was cut by 3 bases and J by 0 bases, with 32 bases left in between. CDR3 length equals 22 residues. The CDR3 loop is CALGDVGPTTQPTIQYTDKLIF. The CDR3, as DNA: TGTGCTCTTGGGGACGTGGGGCCAACCACCCAGCCGACAATCCAGTACACCGATAAACTCATCTTT.

V usage is TRDV1 and J usage is TRDJ1; weak D call: TRDD3 (7 bases). CDR1 TSWWSYY and CDR2 QGS come from the germline V gene. The ends were cut back, 4 bases at V and 3 bases at J, with 24 bases in the middle. This CDR3 comprises 18 residues. CDR3 loop: CALGASFLGGPGADKLIF. CDR3 bases: TGTGCTCTTGGGGCTTCCTTTCTGGGGGGCCCGGGGGCCGATAAACTCATCTTT.

The rearrangement joins TRDV1 to TRDJ1; D gene ambiguous. With 0 bases removed from V and 4 bases from J, the gap between germline ends came to 21 bases. Germline V lookup: CDR1 TSWWSYY, CDR2 QGS. This CDR3 spans 18 amino acids. The chain's CDR3 is CALGELPAPPHHGDKLIF. In DNA, the CDR3 is TGTGCTCTTGGGGAACTCCCCGCACCCCCTCATCACGGCGATAAACTCATCTTT.